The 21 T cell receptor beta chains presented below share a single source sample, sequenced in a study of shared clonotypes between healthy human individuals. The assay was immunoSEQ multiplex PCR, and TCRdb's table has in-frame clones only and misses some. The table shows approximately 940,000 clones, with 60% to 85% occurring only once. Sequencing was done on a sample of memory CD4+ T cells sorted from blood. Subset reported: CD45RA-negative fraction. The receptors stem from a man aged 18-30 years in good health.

CDR3 in DNA: TGTGCCTGGAGTTCGACCAGGGGGCAGCCCCAGCATTTT. Its protein product is CAWSSTRGQPQHF. The rearrangement joins TRBV30 to TRBJ1-5; the match to TRBD1 covers 7 bases. Germline V gene lookup returns CDR1 GTSNPN and CDR2 SVGIG (reference sequence). The CDR3 is 13 residues long. The J segment lost 7 bases and the V segment lost 2 bases, leaving 5 bases of the junction unmatched.

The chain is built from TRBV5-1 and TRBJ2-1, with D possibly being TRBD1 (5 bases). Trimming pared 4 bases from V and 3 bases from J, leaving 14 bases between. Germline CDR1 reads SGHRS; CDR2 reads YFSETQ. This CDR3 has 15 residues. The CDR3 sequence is CASSLTADYYNEQFF. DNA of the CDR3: TGCGCCAGCAGCCTGACAGCAGATTACTACAATGAGCAGTTCTTC.

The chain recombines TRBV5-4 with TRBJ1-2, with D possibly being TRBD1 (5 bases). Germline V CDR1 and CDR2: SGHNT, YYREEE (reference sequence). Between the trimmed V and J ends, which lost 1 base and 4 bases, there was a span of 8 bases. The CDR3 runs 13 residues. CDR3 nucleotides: TGTGCCAGCAGCTTGAACGGGGCCTATGGCTACACCTTC. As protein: CASSLNGAYGYTF.

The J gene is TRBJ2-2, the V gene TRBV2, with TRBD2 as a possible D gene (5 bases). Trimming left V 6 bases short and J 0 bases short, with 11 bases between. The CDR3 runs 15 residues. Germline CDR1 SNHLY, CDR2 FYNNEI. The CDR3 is CASRLGLANTGELFF. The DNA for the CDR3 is TGTGCCAGCAGACTAGGACTGGCGAACACCGGGGAGCTGTTTTTT. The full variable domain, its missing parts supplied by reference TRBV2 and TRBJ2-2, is EPEVTQTPSHQVTQMGQEVILRCVPISNHLYFYWYRQILGQKVEFLVSFYNNEISEKSEIFDDQFSVERPDGSNFTLKIRSTKLEDSAMYFCASRLGLANTGELFFGEGSRLTVL.

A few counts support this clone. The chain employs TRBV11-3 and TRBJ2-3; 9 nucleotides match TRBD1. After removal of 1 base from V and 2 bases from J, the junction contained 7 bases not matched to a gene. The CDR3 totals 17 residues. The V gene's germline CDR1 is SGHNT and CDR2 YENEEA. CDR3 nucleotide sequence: TGTGCCAGCAGCTTAGGAAACAGGGGGCTGGCCACAGATACGCAGTATTTT. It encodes CASSLGNRGLATDTQYF.

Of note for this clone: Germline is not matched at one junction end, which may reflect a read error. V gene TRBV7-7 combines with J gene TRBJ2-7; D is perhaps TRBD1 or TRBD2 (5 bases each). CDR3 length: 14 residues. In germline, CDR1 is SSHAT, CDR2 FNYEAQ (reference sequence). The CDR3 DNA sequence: TGTGCTAGCAGCTCACGACTGGGGGCCTACGAGCAGTACTTC. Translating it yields CASSSRLGAYEQYF.

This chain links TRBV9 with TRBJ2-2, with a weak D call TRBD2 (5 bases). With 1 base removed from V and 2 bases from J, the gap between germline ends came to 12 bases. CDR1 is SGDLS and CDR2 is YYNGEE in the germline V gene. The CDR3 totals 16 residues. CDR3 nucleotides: TGTGCCAGCAGCGTAATGGAGGCCCAAAACACCGGGGAGCTGTTTTTT. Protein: CASSVMEAQNTGELFF. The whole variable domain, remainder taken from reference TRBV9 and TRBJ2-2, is DSGVTQTPKHLITATGQRVTLRCSPRSGDLSVYWYQQSLDQGLQFLIQYYNGEERAKGNILERFSAQQFPDLHSELNLSSLELGDSALYFCASSVMEAQNTGELFFGEGSRLTVL.

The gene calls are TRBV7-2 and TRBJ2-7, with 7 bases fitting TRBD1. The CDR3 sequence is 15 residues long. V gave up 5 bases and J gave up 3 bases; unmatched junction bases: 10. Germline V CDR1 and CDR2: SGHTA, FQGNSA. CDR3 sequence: CASSEGQLIVYEQYF. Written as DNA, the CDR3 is TGTGCCAGCAGCGAGGGACAGCTTATAGTCTACGAGCAGTACTTC.

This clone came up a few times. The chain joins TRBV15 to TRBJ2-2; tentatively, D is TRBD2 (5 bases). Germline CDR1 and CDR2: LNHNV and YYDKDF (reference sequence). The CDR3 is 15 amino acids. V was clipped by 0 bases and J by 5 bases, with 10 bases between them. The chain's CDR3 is CATSRDGRGTGELFF. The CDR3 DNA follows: TGTGCCACCAGCAGAGATGGACGGGGAACCGGGGAGCTGTTTTTT.

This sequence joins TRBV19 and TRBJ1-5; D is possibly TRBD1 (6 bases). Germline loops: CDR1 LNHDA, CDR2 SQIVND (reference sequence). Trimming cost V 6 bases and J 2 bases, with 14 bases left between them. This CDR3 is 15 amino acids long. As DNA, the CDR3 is TGTGCCAGTAGGTCACTGGGGGCGGGCAATCAGCCCCAGCATTTT. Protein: CASRSLGAGNQPQHF.

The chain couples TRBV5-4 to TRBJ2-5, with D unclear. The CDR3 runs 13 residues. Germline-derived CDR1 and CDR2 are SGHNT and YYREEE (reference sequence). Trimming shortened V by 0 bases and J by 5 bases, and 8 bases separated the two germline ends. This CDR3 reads CASSLDRWETQYF. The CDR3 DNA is TGTGCCAGCAGCTTGGACCGGTGGGAGACCCAGTACTTC.

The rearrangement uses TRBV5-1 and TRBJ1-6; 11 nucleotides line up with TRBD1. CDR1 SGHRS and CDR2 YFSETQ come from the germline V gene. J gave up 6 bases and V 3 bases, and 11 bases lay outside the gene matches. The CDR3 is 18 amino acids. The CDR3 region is CASSSWTGGDTSNSPLHF. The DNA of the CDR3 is TGCGCCAGCAGCTCCTGGACAGGGGGCGACACCAGTAATTCACCCCTCCACTTT. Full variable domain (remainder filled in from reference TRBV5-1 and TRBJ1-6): KAGVTQTPRYLIKTRGQQVTLSCSPISGHRSVSWYQQTPGQGLQFLFEYFSETQRNKGNFPGRFSGRQFSNSRSEMNVSTLELGDSALYLCASSSWTGGDTSNSPLHFGNGTRLTVT.

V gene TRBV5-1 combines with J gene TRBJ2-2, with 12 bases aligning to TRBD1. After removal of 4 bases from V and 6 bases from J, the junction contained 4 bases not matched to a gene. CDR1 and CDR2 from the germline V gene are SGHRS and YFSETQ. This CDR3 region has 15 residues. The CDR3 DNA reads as TGCGCCAGCAGCGCCGGGACAGGGGGCCCCGGGGAGCTGTTTTTT. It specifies CASSAGTGGPGELFF.

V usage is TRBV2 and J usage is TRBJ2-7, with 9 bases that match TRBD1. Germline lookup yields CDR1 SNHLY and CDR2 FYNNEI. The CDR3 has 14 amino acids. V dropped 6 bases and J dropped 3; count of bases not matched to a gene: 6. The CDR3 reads CASSYGTGIYEQYF. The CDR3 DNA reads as TGTGCCAGCAGCTACGGGACAGGGATCTACGAGCAGTACTTC.

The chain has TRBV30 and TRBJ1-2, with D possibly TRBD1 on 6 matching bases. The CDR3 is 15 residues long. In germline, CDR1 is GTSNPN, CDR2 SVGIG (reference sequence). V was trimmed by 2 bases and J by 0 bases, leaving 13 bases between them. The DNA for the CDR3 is TGTGCCTGGAGTACAGGGATAGGAGCTAACTATGGCTACACCTTC. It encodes CAWSTGIGANYGYTF.

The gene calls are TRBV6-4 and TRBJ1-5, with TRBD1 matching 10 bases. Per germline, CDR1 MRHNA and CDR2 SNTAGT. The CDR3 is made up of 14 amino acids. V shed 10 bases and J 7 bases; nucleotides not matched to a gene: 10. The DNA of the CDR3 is TGTGCCAACCCTCGACAGGGGGCCCGGCAGCCCCAGCATTTT. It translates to CANPRQGARQPQHF.

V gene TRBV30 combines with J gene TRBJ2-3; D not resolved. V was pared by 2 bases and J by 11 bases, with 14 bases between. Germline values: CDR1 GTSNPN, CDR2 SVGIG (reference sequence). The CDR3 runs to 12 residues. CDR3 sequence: CAWSPRGSWQYF. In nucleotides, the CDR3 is TGTGCCTGGAGTCCCCGAGGTAGCTGGCAGTATTTT. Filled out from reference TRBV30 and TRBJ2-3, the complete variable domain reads SQTIHQWPATLVQPVGSPLSLECTVEGTSNPNLYWYRQAAGRGLQLLFYSVGIGQISSEVPQNLSASRPQDRQFILSSKKLLLSDSGFYLCAWSPRGSWQYFGPGTRLTVL.

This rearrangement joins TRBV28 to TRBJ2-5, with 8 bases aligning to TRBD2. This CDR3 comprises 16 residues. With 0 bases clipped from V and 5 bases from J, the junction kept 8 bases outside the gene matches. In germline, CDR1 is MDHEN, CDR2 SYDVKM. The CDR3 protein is CASSLWSGSGEETQYF. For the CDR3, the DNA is TGTGCCAGCAGTTTATGGTCGGGTAGCGGGGAGGAGACCCAGTACTTC.

The CDR3 reads CASSVGPAGTGTTGELFF. Here the CDR3 DNA reads TGTGCCAGCAGCGTGGGCCCCGCCGGGACAGGGACCACCGGGGAGCTGTTTTTT. The chain is built from TRBV9 and TRBJ2-2, with 9 bases identical to TRBD1. V shed 2 bases, J shed 4 bases, and the junction held 12 bases outside the gene matches. The CDR3 has 18 amino acids. Germline V gene lookup returns CDR1 SGDLS and CDR2 YYNGEE.

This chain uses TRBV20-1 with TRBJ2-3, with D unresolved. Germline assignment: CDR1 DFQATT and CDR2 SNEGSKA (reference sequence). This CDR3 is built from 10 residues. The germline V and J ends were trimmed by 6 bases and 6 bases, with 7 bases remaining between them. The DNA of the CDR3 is TGCAGTGCGACTGGTGATACGCAGTATTTT. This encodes CSATGDTQYF.

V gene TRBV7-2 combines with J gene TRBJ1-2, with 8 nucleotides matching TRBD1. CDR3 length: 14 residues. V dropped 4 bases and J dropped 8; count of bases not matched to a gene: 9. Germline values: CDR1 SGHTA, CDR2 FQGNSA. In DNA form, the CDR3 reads TGTGCCAGCAGCTCCTTGACAGGGGTAATCGGCTACACCTTC. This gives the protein CASSSLTGVIGYTF.